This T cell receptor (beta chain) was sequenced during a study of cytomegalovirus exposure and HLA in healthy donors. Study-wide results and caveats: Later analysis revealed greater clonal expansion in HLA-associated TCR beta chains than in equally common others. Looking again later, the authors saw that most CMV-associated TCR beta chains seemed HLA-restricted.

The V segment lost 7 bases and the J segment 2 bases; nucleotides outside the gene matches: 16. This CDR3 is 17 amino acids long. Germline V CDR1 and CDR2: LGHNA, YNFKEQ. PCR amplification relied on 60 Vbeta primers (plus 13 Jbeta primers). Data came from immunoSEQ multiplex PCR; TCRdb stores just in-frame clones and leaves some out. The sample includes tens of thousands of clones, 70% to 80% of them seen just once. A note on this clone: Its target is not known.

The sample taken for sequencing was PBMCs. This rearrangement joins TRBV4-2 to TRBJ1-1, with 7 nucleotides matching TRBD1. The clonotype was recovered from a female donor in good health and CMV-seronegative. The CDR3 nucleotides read TGTGCCAGCAACTTAAGACAGGGCTCCGGGGCTAACACTGAAGCTTTCTTT. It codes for CASNLRQGSGANTEAFF.